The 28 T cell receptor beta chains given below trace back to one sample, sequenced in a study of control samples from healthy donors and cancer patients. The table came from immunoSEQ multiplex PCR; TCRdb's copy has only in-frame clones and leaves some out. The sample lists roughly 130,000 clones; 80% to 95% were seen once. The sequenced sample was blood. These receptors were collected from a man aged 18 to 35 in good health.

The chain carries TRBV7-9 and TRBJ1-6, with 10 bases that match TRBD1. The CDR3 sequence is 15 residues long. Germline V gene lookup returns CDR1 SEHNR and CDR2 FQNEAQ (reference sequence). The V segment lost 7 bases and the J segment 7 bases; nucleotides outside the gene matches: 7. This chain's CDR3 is CASTQEGQGNSPLHF. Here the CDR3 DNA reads TGTGCCAGCACCCAAGAGGGACAGGGGAATTCACCCCTCCACTTT.

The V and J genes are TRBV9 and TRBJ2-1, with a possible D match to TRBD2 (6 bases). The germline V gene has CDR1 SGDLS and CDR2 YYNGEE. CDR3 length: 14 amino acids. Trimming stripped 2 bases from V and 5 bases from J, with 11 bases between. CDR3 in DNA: TGTGCCAGCAGCGTCGGGGGTATCCACAATGAGCAGTTCTTC. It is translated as CASSVGGIHNEQFF.

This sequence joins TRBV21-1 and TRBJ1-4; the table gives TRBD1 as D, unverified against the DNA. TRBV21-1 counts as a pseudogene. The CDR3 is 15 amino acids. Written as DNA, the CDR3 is TGTGCCAGCAGCAAAGGATTCCTAGGGGTGTCAGAACTGTTTTTT. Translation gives CASSKGFLGVSELFF.

CDR3 nucleotides: TGTGCCAGCAGCTTGAGCCGGGACCCCACAGATACGCAGTATTTT. This sequence encodes CASSLSRDPTDTQYF. The chain joins TRBV5-4 to TRBJ2-3; D is perhaps TRBD1 or TRBD2 (5 bases each). Germline CDR1 reads SGHNT; CDR2 reads YYREEE (reference sequence). V was clipped by 1 base and J by 2 bases, with 11 bases between them. This CDR3 region has 15 residues.

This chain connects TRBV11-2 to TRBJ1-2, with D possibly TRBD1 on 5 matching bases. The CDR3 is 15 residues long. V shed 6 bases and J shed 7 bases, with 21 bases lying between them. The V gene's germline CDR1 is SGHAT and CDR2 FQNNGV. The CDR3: CASRQPGRQTPGYTF. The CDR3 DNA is TGTGCCAGCAGACAGCCGGGACGGCAAACGCCTGGCTACACCTTC.

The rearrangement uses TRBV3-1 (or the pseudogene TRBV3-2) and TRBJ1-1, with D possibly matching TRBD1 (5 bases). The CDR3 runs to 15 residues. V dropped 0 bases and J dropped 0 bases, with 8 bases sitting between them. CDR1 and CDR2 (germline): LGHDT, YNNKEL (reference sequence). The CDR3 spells CASSQEAGMNTEAFF. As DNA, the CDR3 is TGTGCCAGCAGCCAAGAGGCAGGGATGAACACTGAAGCTTTCTTT.

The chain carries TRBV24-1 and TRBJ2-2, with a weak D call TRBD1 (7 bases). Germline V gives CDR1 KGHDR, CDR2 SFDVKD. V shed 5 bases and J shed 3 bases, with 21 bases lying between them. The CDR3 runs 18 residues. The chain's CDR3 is CATSGGDSHKGDTGELFF. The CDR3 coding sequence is TGTGCCACCAGTGGCGGGGACAGTCACAAAGGGGACACCGGGGAGCTGTTTTTT.

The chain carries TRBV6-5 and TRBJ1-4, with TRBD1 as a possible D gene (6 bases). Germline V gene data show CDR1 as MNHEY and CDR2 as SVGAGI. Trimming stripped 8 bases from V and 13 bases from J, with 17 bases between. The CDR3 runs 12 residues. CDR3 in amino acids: CASGSSWGPLFF. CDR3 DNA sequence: TGTGCCAGCGGCTCCAGCTGGGGGCCACTGTTTTTT.

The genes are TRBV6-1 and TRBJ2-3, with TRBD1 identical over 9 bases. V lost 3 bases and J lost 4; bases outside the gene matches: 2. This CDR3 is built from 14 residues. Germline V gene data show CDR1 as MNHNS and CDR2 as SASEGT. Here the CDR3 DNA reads TGTGCCAGCAGTGAGGGACAGGGAGCAGATACGCAGTATTTT. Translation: CASSEGQGADTQYF.

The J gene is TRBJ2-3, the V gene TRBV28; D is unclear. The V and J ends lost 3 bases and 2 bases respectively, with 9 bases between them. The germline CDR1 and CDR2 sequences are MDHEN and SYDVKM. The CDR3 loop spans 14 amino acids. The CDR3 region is CASSFVQLTDTQYF. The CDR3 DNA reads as TGTGCCAGCAGTTTCGTACAGCTCACAGATACGCAGTATTTT.

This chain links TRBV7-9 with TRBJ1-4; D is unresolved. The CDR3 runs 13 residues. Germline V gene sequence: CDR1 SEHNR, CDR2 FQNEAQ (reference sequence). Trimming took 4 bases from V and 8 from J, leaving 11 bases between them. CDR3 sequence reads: CASSSFEEEKLFF. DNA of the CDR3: TGTGCCAGCAGCTCCTTTGAGGAGGAAAAACTGTTTTTT.

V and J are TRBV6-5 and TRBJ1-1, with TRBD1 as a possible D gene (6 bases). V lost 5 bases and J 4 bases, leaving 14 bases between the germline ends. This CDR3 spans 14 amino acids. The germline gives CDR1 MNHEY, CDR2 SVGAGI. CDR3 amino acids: CASSKQGGGTEAFF. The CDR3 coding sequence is TGTGCCAGCAGTAAACAGGGAGGAGGCACTGAAGCTTTCTTT.

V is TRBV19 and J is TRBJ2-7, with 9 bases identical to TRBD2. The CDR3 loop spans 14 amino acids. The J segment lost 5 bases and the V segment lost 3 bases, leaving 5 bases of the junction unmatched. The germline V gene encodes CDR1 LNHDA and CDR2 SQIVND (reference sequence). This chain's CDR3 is CASSMELAGDEQYF. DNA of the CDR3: TGTGCCAGTAGTATGGAACTAGCGGGCGACGAGCAGTACTTC. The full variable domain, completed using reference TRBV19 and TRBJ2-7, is DGGITQSPKYLFRKEGQNVTLSCEQNLNHDAMYWYRQDPGQGLRLIYYSQIVNDFQKGDIAEGYSVSREKKESFPLTVTSAQKNPTAFYLCASSMELAGDEQYFGPGTRLTVT.

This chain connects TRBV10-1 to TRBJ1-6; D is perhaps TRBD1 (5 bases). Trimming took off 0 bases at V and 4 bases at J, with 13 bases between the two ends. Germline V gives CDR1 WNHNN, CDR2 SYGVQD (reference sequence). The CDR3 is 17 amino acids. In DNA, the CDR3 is TGCGCCAGCAGTGAGTCGACGGCAGGGCCTTATAATTCACCCCTCCACTTT. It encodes CASSESTAGPYNSPLHF.

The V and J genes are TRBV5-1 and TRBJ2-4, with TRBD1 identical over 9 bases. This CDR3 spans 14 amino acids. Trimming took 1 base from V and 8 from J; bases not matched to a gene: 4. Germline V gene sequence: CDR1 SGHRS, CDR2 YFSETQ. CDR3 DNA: TGCGCCAGCAGCTTGCCGGGACAGGGAGACATTCAGTACTTC. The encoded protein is CASSLPGQGDIQYF.

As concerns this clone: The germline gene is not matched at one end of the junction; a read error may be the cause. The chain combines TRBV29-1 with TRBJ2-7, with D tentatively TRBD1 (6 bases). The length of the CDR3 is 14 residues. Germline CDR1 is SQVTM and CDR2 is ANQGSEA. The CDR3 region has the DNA TGCAGCGTTGAAGATCGACTCTCCGCACGGACAGAGATCTTC. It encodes CSVEDRLSARTEIF.

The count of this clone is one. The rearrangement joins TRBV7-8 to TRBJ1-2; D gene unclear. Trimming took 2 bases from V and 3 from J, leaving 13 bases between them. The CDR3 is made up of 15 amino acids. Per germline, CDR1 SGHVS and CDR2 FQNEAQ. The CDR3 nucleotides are TGTGCCAGCAGCTTAACCCTGACAAATTACTATGGCTACACCTTC. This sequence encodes CASSLTLTNYYGYTF.

As DNA, the CDR3 is TGTGCCAGCAGTGAGGAGGGGGGGGGCGGTGAAAAACTGTTTTTT. Its protein product is CASSEEGGGGEKLFF. The chain has TRBV6-1 and TRBJ1-4; maybe TRBD1 (6 bases). Germline assignment: CDR1 MNHNS and CDR2 SASEGT. With 3 bases removed from V and 7 bases from J, the gap between germline ends came to 15 bases. The CDR3 covers 15 residues.

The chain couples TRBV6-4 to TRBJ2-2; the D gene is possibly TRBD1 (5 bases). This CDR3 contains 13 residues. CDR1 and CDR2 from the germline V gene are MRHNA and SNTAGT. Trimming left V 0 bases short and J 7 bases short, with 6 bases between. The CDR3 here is CASSDSGVGELFF. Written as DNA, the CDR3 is TGTGCCAGCAGTGACTCAGGGGTCGGGGAGCTGTTTTTT.

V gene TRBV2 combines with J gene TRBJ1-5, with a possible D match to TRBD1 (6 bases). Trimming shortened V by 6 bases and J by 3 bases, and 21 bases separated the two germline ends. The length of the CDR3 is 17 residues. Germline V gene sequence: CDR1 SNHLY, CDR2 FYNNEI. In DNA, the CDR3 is TGTGCCAGCAGCCCCGGGGGGGGGCGAACCGTCAATCAGCCCCAGCATTTT. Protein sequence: CASSPGGGRTVNQPQHF.

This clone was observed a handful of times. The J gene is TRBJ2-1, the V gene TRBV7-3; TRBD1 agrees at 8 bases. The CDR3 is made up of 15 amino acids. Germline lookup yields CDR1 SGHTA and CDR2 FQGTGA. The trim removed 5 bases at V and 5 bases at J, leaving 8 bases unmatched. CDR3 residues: CASSTTGEPHNEQFF. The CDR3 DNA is TGTGCCAGCAGCACGACAGGGGAGCCACACAATGAGCAGTTCTTC.

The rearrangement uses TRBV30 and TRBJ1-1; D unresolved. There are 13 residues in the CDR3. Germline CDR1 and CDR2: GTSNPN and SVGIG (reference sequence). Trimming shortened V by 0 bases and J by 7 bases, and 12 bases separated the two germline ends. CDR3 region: CAWSVSSGLEAFF. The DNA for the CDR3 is TGTGCCTGGAGTGTATCCAGCGGCCTTGAAGCTTTCTTT.

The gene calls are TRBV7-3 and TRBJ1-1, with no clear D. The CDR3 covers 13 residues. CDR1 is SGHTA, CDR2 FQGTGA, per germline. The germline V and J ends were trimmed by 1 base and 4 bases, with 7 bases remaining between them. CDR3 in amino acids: CASSLMGSTEAFF. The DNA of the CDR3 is TGTGCCAGCAGCTTAATGGGGAGCACTGAAGCTTTCTTT.

This chain's CDR3 is CASSYSGGRHSPLHF. For the CDR3, the DNA is TGTGCCAGCAGTTACTCGGGCGGACGACATTCACCCCTCCACTTT. V and J are TRBV6-5 and TRBJ1-6; D call uncertain. Trimming removed 0 bases at V and 8 bases at J, with 11 bases between. Germline V gene data show CDR1 as MNHEY and CDR2 as SVGAGI. The CDR3 is 15 residues long.

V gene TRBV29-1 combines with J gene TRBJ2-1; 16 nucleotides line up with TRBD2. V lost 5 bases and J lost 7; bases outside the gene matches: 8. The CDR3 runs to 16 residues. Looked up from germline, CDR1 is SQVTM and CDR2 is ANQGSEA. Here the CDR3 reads CSVLGTSGGAGNEQFF. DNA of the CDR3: TGCAGCGTTCTAGGGACTAGCGGGGGGGCCGGGAATGAGCAGTTCTTC.

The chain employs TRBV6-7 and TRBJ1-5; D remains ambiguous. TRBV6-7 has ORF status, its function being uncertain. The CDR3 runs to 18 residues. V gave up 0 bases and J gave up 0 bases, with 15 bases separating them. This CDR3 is CASSYSKGEGYSNQPQHF. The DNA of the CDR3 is TGTGCCAGCAGTTACTCGAAAGGAGAGGGTTATAGCAATCAGCCCCAGCATTTT.

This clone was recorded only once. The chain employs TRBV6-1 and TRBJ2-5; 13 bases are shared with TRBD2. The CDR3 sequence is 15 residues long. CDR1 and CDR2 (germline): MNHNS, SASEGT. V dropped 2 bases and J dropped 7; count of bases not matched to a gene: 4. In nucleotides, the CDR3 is TGTGCCAGCAGTGAAACTAGCGGGGGGGCAGGGACCCAGTACTTC. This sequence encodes CASSETSGGAGTQYF.

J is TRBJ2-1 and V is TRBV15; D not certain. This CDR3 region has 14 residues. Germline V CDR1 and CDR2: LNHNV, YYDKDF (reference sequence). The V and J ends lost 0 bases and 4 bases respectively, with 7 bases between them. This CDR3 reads CATSRDSRYNEQFF. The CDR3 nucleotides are TGTGCCACCAGCAGAGATTCGCGGTACAATGAGCAGTTCTTC.